One sample yielded the 7 T cell receptor beta chains listed below, sequenced in a study of T cell responses to AZD1222 COVID-19 vaccine. Generated by immunoSEQ multiplex PCR, the TCRdb table keeps only in-frame clones and is missing some. The repertoire has 150,000 to 200,000 clones, around 94% of them found once; the top ten carry 3.6%. This material consisted of peripheral blood, taken 28 days after the second dose of the MenACWY control vaccine. Receptor source: an adult who received the MenACWY meningococcal vaccine as a control.

This rearrangement joins TRBV11-3 to TRBJ2-1, with a possible D match to TRBD1 (7 bases). Between the trimmed V and J ends, which lost 7 bases and 5 bases, there was a span of 18 bases. The CDR3 length is 15 residues. Germline CDR1 SGHNT, CDR2 YENEEA. For the CDR3, the DNA is TGTGCCAGCAACCCAGGGGGAGGAGGCAACAATGAGCAGTTCTTC. Protein: CASNPGGGGNNEQFF.

V is TRBV18 and J is TRBJ2-7; D unclear. This CDR3 comprises 13 residues. Trimming removed 0 bases from V and 5 bases from J, with 8 bases in between. CDR1 and CDR2 from the germline V gene are KGHSH and LQKENI. The CDR3 spells CASSPPSRNEQYF. CDR3 sequence (DNA): TGTGCCAGCTCACCACCGTCGAGGAACGAGCAGTACTTC.

The chain has TRBV4-1 and TRBJ2-1; 11 positions match TRBD1. The CDR3 spans 21 residues. In germline, CDR1 is MGHRA, CDR2 YSYEKL. Unmatched junction bases numbered 26, after V lost 4 bases and J lost 9 bases. The CDR3 region is CASSLLGTGGPGLVPSIEQFF. As DNA, the CDR3 is TGCGCCAGCAGCCTTCTAGGGACAGGGGGGCCCGGACTGGTCCCCTCAATTGAGCAGTTCTTC.

The chain is built from TRBV13 and TRBJ2-6; 7 nucleotides agree with TRBD1. The trim removed 5 bases at V and 2 bases at J, leaving 9 bases unmatched. This CDR3 has 17 amino acids. Germline assignment: CDR1 PRHDT and CDR2 FYEKMQ (reference sequence). In DNA form, the CDR3 reads TGTGCCAGCAGCACCCATCCAGGGGGTGCTGGGGCCAACGTCCTGACTTTC. This translates into CASSTHPGGAGANVLTF. The whole variable domain, filled in from reference TRBV13 and TRBJ2-6, reads AAGVIQSPRHLIKEKRETATLKCYPIPRHDTVYWYQQGPGQDPQFLISFYEKMQSDKGSIPDRFSAQQFSDYHSELNMSSLELGDSALYFCASSTHPGGAGANVLTFGAGSRLTVL.

This chain connects TRBV19 to TRBJ2-7; weak D call: TRBD2 (6 bases). V lost 3 bases and J 0 bases, leaving 12 bases between the germline ends. Germline values: CDR1 LNHDA, CDR2 SQIVND (reference sequence). The CDR3 is 15 residues long. CDR3 in amino acids: CASSIGGTSSYEQYF. CDR3 DNA sequence: TGTGCCAGTAGTATTGGAGGGACCAGCTCCTACGAGCAGTACTTC.

The chain couples TRBV5-6 to TRBJ1-4; no reliable D call. With 0 bases removed from V and 0 bases from J, the gap between germline ends came to 9 bases. CDR1 and CDR2 (germline): SGHDT, YYEEEE. The CDR3 extends over 16 amino acids. This CDR3 reads CASSLAGRATNEKLFF. In DNA, the CDR3 is TGTGCCAGCAGCTTGGCAGGCCGCGCAACTAATGAAAAACTGTTTTTT.

The V gene is TRBV11-2, the J gene TRBJ2-1; no reliable D call. Trimming cost V 7 bases and J 10 bases, with 11 bases left between them. Germline V gives CDR1 SGHAT, CDR2 FQNNGV. The CDR3 loop spans 11 amino acids. The CDR3 loop is CASINRREQFF. The CDR3 DNA follows: TGTGCCAGCATTAACCGCAGGGAGCAGTTCTTC.